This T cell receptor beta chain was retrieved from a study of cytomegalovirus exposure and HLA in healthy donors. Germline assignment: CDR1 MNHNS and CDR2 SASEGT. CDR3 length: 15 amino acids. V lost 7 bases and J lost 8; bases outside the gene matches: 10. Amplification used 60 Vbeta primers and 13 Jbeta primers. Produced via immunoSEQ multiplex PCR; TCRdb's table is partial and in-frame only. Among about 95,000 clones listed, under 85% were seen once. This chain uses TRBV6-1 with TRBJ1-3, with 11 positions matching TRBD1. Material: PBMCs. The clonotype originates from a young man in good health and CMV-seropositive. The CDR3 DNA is TGTGCCAGCACCGCTCGGGGACAGGGGGAATACACCATATATTTT. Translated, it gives CASTARGQGEYTIYF.